The 11 T cell receptor beta chains presented below share a single source sample, sequenced in a study of blood T cell repertoires in COVID-19. Method: immunoSEQ multiplex PCR; TCRdb's copy keeps in-frame clones and lacks some. Of approximately 120,000 clones listed, under 85% are singletons. Sequencing input: PBMCs or T cells enriched from blood (not recorded which). The receptors here all came from a man aged 25-40 years who had recovered from COVID-19.

The genes are TRBV10-3 and TRBJ2-7; no clear D. The V end was cut by 6 bases, the J end by 2 bases, with 11 bases between. Germline V gene sequence: CDR1 ENHRY, CDR2 SYGVKD. CDR3 length: 13 amino acids. CDR3 in amino acids: CAISFDSTYEQYF. The CDR3 DNA is TGTGCCATCAGCTTTGACTCAACCTACGAGCAGTACTTC.

This rearrangement joins TRBV4-1 to TRBJ2-2, with D possibly matching TRBD1 (6 bases). The germline gives CDR1 MGHRA, CDR2 YSYEKL. V was pared by 5 bases and J by 2 bases, with 15 bases between. The CDR3 spans 16 residues. The CDR3 is CASSGTGTINTGELFF. CDR3 nucleotide sequence: TGCGCCAGCAGCGGCACCGGGACAATCAACACCGGGGAGCTGTTTTTT.

The chain has TRBV19 and TRBJ2-3; 10 bases line up with TRBD1. J gave up 2 bases and V 3 bases, and 5 bases lay outside the gene matches. The germline gives CDR1 LNHDA, CDR2 SQIVND (reference sequence). This CDR3 spans 16 amino acids. This CDR3 is CASSIPDRGLTDTQYF. CDR3 DNA sequence: TGTGCCAGTAGTATCCCCGACAGGGGGCTCACAGATACGCAGTATTTT.

J is TRBJ2-7 and V is TRBV5-6, with D perhaps matching TRBD2 (5 bases). Trimming removed 10 bases at V and 2 bases at J, with 22 bases between. CDR1 is SGHDT and CDR2 is YYEEEE in the germline V gene. This CDR3 is 15 amino acids long. CDR3 nucleotides: TGTGCCTCCAGTCGGGGTAAGGATTTCCCCTACGAGCAGTACTTC. Translation: CASSRGKDFPYEQYF.

The CDR3 DNA reads TGTGCCAGCAGCCCCCAGACAGACTATGGCTACACCTTC. Translated, it gives CASSPQTDYGYTF. J is TRBJ1-2 and V is TRBV13; possible D gene TRBD1, 5 bases. From germline, CDR1 is PRHDT and CDR2 FYEKMQ (reference sequence). The CDR3 covers 13 residues. With 5 bases removed from V and 3 bases from J, the gap between germline ends came to 10 bases.

This clone has a handful of counts. This chain connects TRBV5-6 to TRBJ2-5; 11 nucleotides match TRBD1. The CDR3 has 16 residues. V dropped 2 bases and J dropped 0; count of bases not matched to a gene: 3. The germline V gene has CDR1 SGHDT and CDR2 YYEEEE. As DNA, the CDR3 is TGTGCCAGCAGCTTCGGACAGGGGGCTCACCAAGAGACCCAGTACTTC. Protein sequence: CASSFGQGAHQETQYF.

Points on this clone: This CDR3 is also generated by other DNA sequences in the sample. This chain uses TRBV9 with TRBJ1-3; no reliable D call. The V gene's germline CDR1 is SGDLS and CDR2 YYNGEE. Trimming took off 2 bases at V and 3 bases at J, with 6 bases between the two ends. CDR3 length: 13 residues. The CDR3 loop reads CASSVGGGNTIYF. The CDR3 DNA reads as TGTGCCAGCAGCGTTGGCGGTGGAAACACCATATATTTT.

This clone was observed a handful of times. This chain links TRBV19 with TRBJ1-6; maybe TRBD1 (6 bases). The CDR3 covers 15 residues. Germline loops: CDR1 LNHDA, CDR2 SQIVND (reference sequence). V lost 6 bases and J 7 bases, leaving 16 bases between the germline ends. The CDR3 region is CASRPGQIGNSPLHF. In nucleotides, the CDR3 is TGTGCCAGTAGACCAGGACAGATTGGGAATTCACCCCTCCACTTT.

V usage is TRBV3-1 (or the pseudogene TRBV3-2) and J usage is TRBJ2-3, with D perhaps TRBD1 (5 bases). The CDR3 loop spans 16 amino acids. CDR1 and CDR2 (germline): LGHDT, YNNKEL (reference sequence). With 0 bases removed from V and 4 bases from J, the gap between germline ends came to 14 bases. Written as DNA, the CDR3 is TGTGCCAGCAGCCAAGATCAAGGGGTTCGACCAGATACGCAGTATTTT. Amino acids: CASSQDQGVRPDTQYF.

V is TRBV5-1 and J is TRBJ1-2; D remains unclear. Germline-derived CDR1 and CDR2 are SGHRS and YFSETQ. The CDR3 length is 15 residues. Between the trimmed V and J ends, which lost 1 base and 7 bases, there was a span of 17 bases. DNA for the CDR3: TGCGCCAGCAGCTTGTGGCAGCGACCCGCGGCTGGCTACACCTTC. This gives the protein CASSLWQRPAAGYTF.

This chain joins TRBV5-1 and TRBJ2-5, with a weak D call TRBD1 (6 bases). Trimming stripped 7 bases from V and 3 bases from J, with 13 bases between. Germline V gene data show CDR1 as SGHRS and CDR2 as YFSETQ. There are 13 residues in the CDR3. The CDR3 sequence is CASGPGAEETQYF. The CDR3 DNA reads as TGCGCCAGCGGGCCAGGGGCCGAAGAGACCCAGTACTTC.